The clone carrying this T cell receptor beta chain was seen only a few times. Its antigen is still unknown. This sample is drawn from a study of blood T cells in healthy people across ages. About the study: The template switching approach captured approximately one barcoded beta molecule for every two T cells. Findings and caveats of the study: Conclusively comparing naive with antigen-experienced cells was impossible with unsorted PBMCs.

Researchers report isolating at least 6 million PBMCs per sample. Extractions gave at least 6 micrograms of total RNA per sample. Through a sample-barcoded 5' primer and a J-beta primer mix, a second PCR was run for roughly 7 to 11 cycles. From the 5' RACE reads, TCRdb called clonotypes with MiXCR, one entry per CDR3 protein. In the table there are 550,000 to 800,000 distinct CDR3 sequences, 32% of which are singletons. Trimming shortened V by 1 base and J by 9 bases, and 15 bases separated the two germline ends. This CDR3 spans 14 amino acids. Germline CDR1 reads SNHLY; CDR2 reads FYNNEI. This chain joins TRBV2 and TRBJ1-2; TRBD1 is a possible D gene (5 bases). The sequenced sample was blood. The sequence came from a woman older than 75 in good health. For the CDR3, the DNA is TGTGCCAGCAGTGAAGGGCAGGGCCGCATAAGCTACACCTTC. This encodes CASSEGQGRISYTF.